A single sample gave rise to the 29 T cell receptor beta chains below, sequenced in a study of blood T cell repertoires in COVID-19. Using immunoSEQ multiplex PCR, the repertoire was profiled, and TCRdb retains in-frame clones only, with some absent. The sample records 310,000 or so clones, just over 90% being singletons. The sequenced sample consisted of peripheral blood. These receptors came from a woman in her 30s with COVID-19, enrolled during active disease.

The chain links TRBV29-1 to TRBJ2-7; no firm D call. Trimming took 3 bases from V and 1 from J, leaving 4 bases between them. Germline V lookup: CDR1 SQVTM, CDR2 ANQGSEA. The CDR3 consists of 11 residues. CDR3 sequence (DNA): TGCAGCGTTGAGGCATCCTACGAGCAGTACTTC. Translation: CSVEASYEQYF.

The table lists this clone with a few counts. The chain carries TRBV7-9 and TRBJ2-7; perhaps TRBD1 as D (6 bases). The CDR3 totals 15 residues. Germline CDR1 reads SEHNR; CDR2 reads FQNEAQ (reference sequence). V lost 5 bases, J lost 7 bases, and 21 bases lay in between. CDR3: CASSRAGQGTREQYF. DNA of the CDR3: TGTGCCAGCAGCCGAGCCGGGCAGGGGACGAGGGAGCAGTACTTC.

This clone was seen only once. J is TRBJ1-5 and V is TRBV19; TRBD1 matches 7 bases. Germline loops: CDR1 LNHDA, CDR2 SQIVND (reference sequence). The CDR3 runs to 15 residues. The V segment lost 8 bases and the J segment 3 bases; nucleotides outside the gene matches: 10. The CDR3 bases are TGTGCCAGTGGCCAGGGGGTTAGAAACAATCAGCCCCAGCATTTT. It translates to CASGQGVRNNQPQHF. Full variable domain (missing parts from reference TRBV19 and TRBJ1-5): DGGITQSPKYLFRKEGQNVTLSCEQNLNHDAMYWYRQDPGQGLRLIYYSQIVNDFQKGDIAEGYSVSREKKESFPLTVTSAQKNPTAFYLCASGQGVRNNQPQHFGDGTRLSIL.

This chain links TRBV14 with TRBJ2-7, with TRBD1 matching over 9 bases. The germline gives CDR1 SGHDN, CDR2 FVKESK. V was clipped by 1 base and J by 9 bases; unmatched bases: 1. The CDR3 runs 12 residues. The CDR3 DNA reads as TGTGCCAGCAGCCAAGGGACAGGGGTGCAGTACTTC. This sequence encodes CASSQGTGVQYF.

About this clone: Other DNA sequences from this sample encode an identical CDR3 as well. The chain uses TRBV11-2 and TRBJ1-1; 9 bases fit TRBD1. The CDR3 loop spans 15 amino acids. V was clipped by 4 bases and J by 3 bases; unmatched bases: 6. Per the germline V gene, CDR1 is SGHAT and CDR2 is FQNNGV. Here the CDR3 reads CASSSSDRGDTEAFF. The CDR3 DNA follows: TGTGCCAGCAGCTCGTCGGACAGGGGCGACACTGAAGCTTTCTTT.

V usage is TRBV15 and J usage is TRBJ1-4; 10 bases align to TRBD1. The J segment lost 5 bases and the V segment lost 3 bases, leaving 6 bases of the junction unmatched. The length of the CDR3 is 16 residues. The V gene's germline CDR1 is LNHNV and CDR2 YYDKDF (reference sequence). The CDR3 DNA follows: TGTGCCACCAGCAGTTGGGGGGGACAGGGGAATGAAAAACTGTTTTTT. It is translated as CATSSWGGQGNEKLFF. The full variable domain, completed using reference TRBV15 and TRBJ1-4, is DAMVIQNPRYQVTQFGKPVTLSCSQTLNHNVMYWYQQKSSQAPKLLFHYYDKDFNNEADTPDNFQSRRPNTSFCFLDIRSPGLGDTAMYLCATSSWGGQGNEKLFFGSGTQLSVL.

V usage is TRBV20-1 and J usage is TRBJ2-1, with 8 bases matching TRBD2. V lost 3 bases and J lost 2; bases outside the gene matches: 6. The length of the CDR3 is 15 residues. The germline gives CDR1 DFQATT, CDR2 SNEGSKA (reference sequence). CDR3 in amino acids: CSASRTSGAYNEQFF. The CDR3 bases are TGCAGTGCTAGTCGTACTAGCGGTGCCTACAATGAGCAGTTCTTC.

The V call is TRBV19, the J call TRBJ1-5; tentatively, D is TRBD1 (5 bases). Trimming took off 9 bases at V and 7 bases at J, with 13 bases between the two ends. CDR3 length equals 12 residues. Germline CDR1 LNHDA, CDR2 SQIVND (reference sequence). CDR3 sequence: CASQQGIQPQHF. CDR3 bases: TGTGCCAGCCAGCAGGGTATACAGCCCCAGCATTTT.

The chain has TRBV7-6 and TRBJ1-1, with 7 bases that match TRBD1. V was pared by 0 bases and J by 11 bases, with 9 bases of the junction left unmatched. The germline CDR1 and CDR2 sequences are SGHVS and FNYEAQ. This CDR3 is built from 14 residues. DNA of the CDR3: TGTGCCAGCAGCTTAGCGGAGGGGGCAGGAGGGGCTTTCTTT. Amino acid sequence: CASSLAEGAGGAFF.

The rearrangement links TRBV2 to TRBJ1-1; D is undetermined. Germline V gene sequence: CDR1 SNHLY, CDR2 FYNNEI. The V end lost 8 bases, the J end lost 3 bases, and 10 bases lay between the germline ends. The CDR3 is 12 amino acids. CDR3 in amino acids: CASLDPHTEAFF. CDR3 DNA: TGTGCCAGCCTAGACCCCCACACTGAAGCTTTCTTT.

The rearrangement uses TRBV16 and TRBJ1-1, with TRBD1 as a possible D gene (5 bases). The V gene's germline CDR1 is KGHSY and CDR2 FQNENV. This CDR3 comprises 15 residues. V was clipped by 3 bases and J by 5 bases, with 16 bases between them. The CDR3 DNA reads as TGTGCCAGCAGCCAGCGCCAGGGAGGGAGGACTGAAGCTTTCTTT. This codes for CASSQRQGGRTEAFF.

The chain employs TRBV6-5 and TRBJ2-7, with 7 bases lining up with TRBD1. The CDR3 has 15 amino acids. Germline-derived CDR1 and CDR2 are MNHEY and SVGAGI. The junction had 8 bases not matched to a gene; V was cut back by 6 bases and J by 0 bases. CDR3 in amino acids: CASSPGTVSSYEQYF. In DNA, the CDR3 is TGTGCCAGCAGCCCCGGGACAGTCAGCTCCTACGAGCAGTACTTC.

This clone has just one count. The chain carries TRBV2 and TRBJ1-5, with D possibly matching TRBD1 (5 bases). V lost 2 bases to trimming and J lost 0 bases, with 11 bases between them. Per germline, CDR1 SNHLY and CDR2 FYNNEI. The length of the CDR3 is 16 residues. In nucleotides, the CDR3 is TGTGCCAGCAGTGAAATGGCAGGGCTTAGCAATCAGCCCCAGCATTTT. Translated: CASSEMAGLSNQPQHF.

This clone was recorded only once. The chain recombines TRBV4-1 with TRBJ1-1, with TRBD1 matching 10 bases. J lost 5 bases, V lost 5 bases, and 5 bases had no gene match. The CDR3 spans 14 residues. Germline-derived CDR1 and CDR2 are MGHRA and YSYEKL. CDR3 DNA sequence: TGCGCCAGCAGCACGCGGACAGGGGGTACTGAAGCTTTCTTT. As protein: CASSTRTGGTEAFF.

This sequence joins TRBV10-3 and TRBJ1-4, with D perhaps TRBD1 (6 bases). Germline CDR1 is ENHRY and CDR2 is SYGVKD. V was trimmed by 6 bases and J by 0 bases, leaving 14 bases between them. CDR3 length: 16 residues. The DNA for the CDR3 is TGTGCCATCAGCCCGGGACACATCGCAACTAATGAAAAACTGTTTTTT. It is translated as CAISPGHIATNEKLFF.

The chain couples TRBV6-5 to TRBJ1-2, with TRBD1 identical over 7 bases. The CDR3 consists of 13 residues. Per germline, CDR1 MNHEY and CDR2 SVGAGI. V trimming: 7 bases; J trimming: 8 bases; junction bases outside the gene matches: 10. CDR3: CASTGQAYLGYTF. CDR3 nucleotide sequence: TGTGCCAGCACCGGACAGGCGTACCTGGGCTACACCTTC.

In the case of this clone: Other DNA variants within this sample encode the same CDR3. Here the CDR3 reads CASSLHGGRDSPLHF. The DNA of the CDR3 is TGCGCCAGCAGCTTACACGGAGGGCGGGATTCACCCCTCCACTTT. The V gene is TRBV5-1, the J gene TRBJ1-6; D gene uncertain. Trimming took off 2 bases at V and 8 bases at J, with 14 bases between the two ends. This CDR3 has 15 amino acids. The germline CDR1 and CDR2 sequences are SGHRS and YFSETQ.

The V gene is TRBV6-4, the J gene TRBJ2-1; 7 bases are shared with TRBD2. CDR1 is MRHNA and CDR2 is SNTAGT in the germline V gene. The CDR3 totals 15 residues. V shed 6 bases, J shed 3 bases, and the junction held 8 bases outside the gene matches. As DNA, the CDR3 is TGTGCCAGCAGGCCTGGGGAGGGAGACTACAATGAGCAGTTCTTC. The encoded protein is CASRPGEGDYNEQFF.

This chain links TRBV2 with TRBJ2-2, with D perhaps matching TRBD2 (5 bases). The V and J ends lost 6 bases and 4 bases respectively, with 15 bases between them. Germline CDR1 SNHLY, CDR2 FYNNEI. The CDR3 consists of 15 residues. CDR3 nucleotide sequence: TGTGCCAGCAGCCTATGGGGAGCGAGCACCGGGGAGCTGTTTTTT. It encodes CASSLWGASTGELFF.

The rearrangement uses TRBV19 and TRBJ1-2; D perhaps matches TRBD1 (5 bases). Germline lookup yields CDR1 LNHDA and CDR2 SQIVND (reference sequence). The CDR3 totals 15 residues. Trimming pared 5 bases from V and 8 bases from J, leaving 21 bases between. The CDR3 region is CASSALGGGAGGYTF. In nucleotides, the CDR3 is TGTGCCAGTAGTGCCCTCGGGGGGGGAGCCGGGGGCTACACCTTC.

This chain connects TRBV19 to TRBJ1-4, with 7 bases aligning to TRBD1. In germline, CDR1 is LNHDA, CDR2 SQIVND (reference sequence). With V trimmed by 6 bases and J by 4 bases, 8 bases remained unmatched. This CDR3 contains 15 residues. This CDR3 reads CASSRRQGNNEKLFF. The CDR3 DNA sequence: TGTGCCAGTAGCCGCAGACAGGGCAATAATGAAAAACTGTTTTTT.

The V and J genes are TRBV11-3 and TRBJ1-3; TRBD1 matches at 7 bases. The CDR3 covers 16 residues. Germline CDR1 and CDR2: SGHNT and YENEEA. The V gene end was trimmed by 5 bases and the J gene end by 0 bases; junction bases not matched to a gene: 7. The CDR3 region is CASSPGGTDSGNTIYF. CDR3 in DNA: TGTGCCAGCAGCCCAGGGGGGACAGACTCTGGAAACACCATATATTTT.

The rearrangement links TRBV10-3 to TRBJ1-2, with TRBD1 matching 7 bases. Germline assignment: CDR1 ENHRY and CDR2 SYGVKD. This CDR3 contains 15 residues. The V and J ends lost 7 bases and 1 base, in that order; junction bases with no gene match: 9. The CDR3 sequence: CAITPDRVNNYGYTF. The CDR3 DNA is TGTGCCATCACCCCCGACAGGGTGAATAACTATGGCTACACCTTC.

This rearrangement joins TRBV5-1 to TRBJ2-1; 8 bases align to TRBD2. V was pared by 2 bases and J by 5 bases, with 9 bases of the junction left unmatched. Germline values: CDR1 SGHRS, CDR2 YFSETQ. This CDR3 region has 16 residues. CDR3: CASSFVPSGQDNEQFF. CDR3 in DNA: TGCGCCAGCAGCTTCGTACCTAGCGGGCAAGACAATGAGCAGTTCTTC.

This clone was found a few times. The J gene is TRBJ1-5, the V gene TRBV30; D unresolved. The V gene lost 5 bases and the J gene lost 1 base, with 6 bases spanning the gap. CDR3 length equals 12 residues. Germline CDR1 reads GTSNPN; CDR2 reads SVGIG (reference sequence). CDR3 bases: TGTGCCTGGGCCTACAGCAATCAGCCCCAGCATTTT. Its protein product is CAWAYSNQPQHF.

The V and J genes are TRBV12-3 or TRBV12-4 and TRBJ2-7; 7 nucleotides align to TRBD2. With V trimmed by 5 bases and J by 13 bases, 8 bases remained unmatched. The CDR3 is 11 amino acids. CDR3 nucleotides: TGTGCCAGCAGTCTCGGGACTACGAATTACTTC. This codes for CASSLGTTNYF.

This clone was recorded a few times. V usage is TRBV14 and J usage is TRBJ2-3; a possible D gene is TRBD2 (5 bases). Trimming cost V 1 base and J 3 bases, with 20 bases left between them. Germline-derived CDR1 and CDR2 are SGHDN and FVKESK. The CDR3 is 18 residues long. The CDR3 coding sequence is TGTGCCAGCAGCCAAGCTGTCAAATCGATCTGGACTACAGATACGCAGTATTTT. Its translation is CASSQAVKSIWTTDTQYF.

This clone was seen just once. V is TRBV7-5 and J is TRBJ2-5; the D call TRBD2 from the table was never checked on the DNA. TRBV7-5 is noted as a pseudogene. This CDR3 region has 14 residues. This CDR3 reads CVRSPLGGRETQYF. In nucleotides, the CDR3 is TGTGTCAGAAGCCCCCTGGGAGGGAGGGAGACCCAGTACTTC.

The chain is built from TRBV30 and TRBJ1-1; TRBD1 matches at 7 bases. Germline CDR1 reads GTSNPN; CDR2 reads SVGIG (reference sequence). This CDR3 has 13 amino acids. Trimming removed 3 bases from V and 5 bases from J; junction bases left unmatched: 6. For the CDR3, the DNA is TGTGCCTGGAGACGACAGGGCAGGACTGAAGCTTTCTTT. This encodes CAWRRQGRTEAFF.